The 6 T cell receptor beta chains listed next were all sequenced from one sample in a study of blood T cell repertoires in COVID-19. Sequencing was performed with immunoSEQ multiplex PCR; in TCRdb, only in-frame clones are kept and a portion is missing. The sample yields approximately 250,000 clones, about 86% seen once. The sequenced sample consisted of peripheral blood. All receptors derive from a man aged 30 to 39 with active or convalescent COVID-19.

The chain employs TRBV12-3 or TRBV12-4 and TRBJ1-1; unclear D gene. The CDR3 is 13 amino acids. Trimming shortened V by 6 bases and J by 2 bases, and 10 bases separated the two germline ends. The CDR3 DNA reads TGTGCCAGCAGACAGCTGTCAAACACTGAAGCTTTCTTT. Translation gives CASRQLSNTEAFF.

This chain links TRBV3-1 (or the pseudogene TRBV3-2) with TRBJ1-2; 8 bases match TRBD1. CDR3 size: 15 residues. The V gene end was trimmed by 4 bases and the J gene end by 2 bases; junction bases not matched to a gene: 6. Germline V gene lookup returns CDR1 LGHDT and CDR2 YNNKEL (reference sequence). DNA of the CDR3: TGTGCCAGCAGCCCCACACGACAGGGGAACTATGGCTACACCTTC. As protein: CASSPTRQGNYGYTF.

The gene calls are TRBV5-1 and TRBJ2-3; D unclear. Germline lookup yields CDR1 SGHRS and CDR2 YFSETQ. The ends were cut back, 4 bases at V and 4 bases at J, with 19 bases in the middle. The CDR3 sequence is 16 residues long. As DNA, the CDR3 is TGCGCCAGCAGCGCGAAGCTAGAGTCGTTGGCAGATACGCAGTATTTT. It encodes CASSAKLESLADTQYF.

This rearrangement joins TRBV19 to TRBJ2-7, with D tentatively TRBD1 (5 bases). Trimming cost V 5 bases and J 0 bases, with 11 bases left between them. Germline V gene data show CDR1 as LNHDA and CDR2 as SQIVND (reference sequence). The CDR3 sequence is 14 residues long. CDR3 protein: CASSVVRDSYEQYF. CDR3 in DNA: TGTGCCAGTAGTGTCGTCAGGGACTCCTACGAGCAGTACTTC.

A single count supports this clone. At one of its ends the junction is not consistent with the germline gene, which may arise from a read error. This specimen includes other DNA sequences encoding the same CDR3. The J gene is TRBJ1-1, the V gene TRBV2; 11 nucleotides line up with TRBD1. The length of the CDR3 is 17 residues. CDR1 is SNHLY and CDR2 is FYNNEI in the germline V gene. The CDR3 DNA reads as TGTGCCAGCAGTGAATGGGACAGGGGGTTTATGAACACTGAAGCTTTTTTT. It is translated as CASSEWDRGFMNTEAFF.

The chain uses TRBV11-2 and TRBJ2-7, with D possibly being TRBD1 (5 bases). Germline V gives CDR1 SGHAT, CDR2 FQNNGV. Trimming shortened V by 3 bases and J by 6 bases, and 15 bases separated the two germline ends. The CDR3 length is 14 residues. In nucleotides, the CDR3 is TGTGCCAGCAGCTTGGACACACGGACCCGCGAGCAGTACTTC. It specifies CASSLDTRTREQYF. Looking up the rest from reference TRBV11-2 and TRBJ2-7 gives the full variable domain: EAGVAQSPRYKIIEKRQSVAFWCNPISGHATLYWYQQILGQGPKLLIQFQNNGVVDDSQLPKDRFSAERLKGVDSTLKIQPAKLEDSAVYLCASSLDTRTREQYFGPGTRLTVT.